Following are 4 T cell receptor beta chains from one sample sequenced in a study of CD8+ T cells in alopecia areata. Extraction of RNA preceded its reverse transcription into cDNA, which served as the sequencing template. Produced via immunoSEQ multiplex PCR; TCRdb's table is partial and in-frame only. The table records about 220,000 clones, under 75% of them present only once. Treatment here: oral pan-JAK inhibitor, 5-10 mg twice daily. This sample comprised CD4+ T cells sorted from blood, obtained at week 4, from a patient treated with tofacitinib. Every receptor here comes from a human donor with alopecia areata.

The V call is TRBV12-5, the J call TRBJ2-5, with 7 bases lining up with TRBD1. The trim removed 1 base at V and 4 bases at J, leaving 6 bases unmatched. The V gene's germline CDR1 is LGHNT and CDR2 FRNRAP. The CDR3 is made up of 15 amino acids. CDR3 in DNA: TGTGCTAGTGGTTTGGCGGGACAGTCGGGAGAGACCCAGTACTTC. The encoded protein is CASGLAGQSGETQYF.

This CDR3 is CASSQVAGGFEAFF. Here the CDR3 DNA reads TGCGCCAGCAGCCAAGTCGCTGGGGGTTTTGAAGCTTTCTTT. The chain combines TRBV4-1 with TRBJ1-1; the D gene is possibly TRBD1 (5 bases). V was shortened by 1 base and J by 7 bases, with 13 bases between the two germline ends. Germline V gene data show CDR1 as MGHRA and CDR2 as YSYEKL. The CDR3 length is 14 residues.

CDR3 nucleotides: TGCAGCGTCCGGGGGGCGCGAGAGCAGTACTTC. Translation: CSVRGAREQYF. The chain combines TRBV29-1 with TRBJ2-7; D is possibly TRBD2 (7 bases). V lost 6 bases to trimming and J lost 7 bases, with 13 bases between them. Germline V gene lookup returns CDR1 SQVTM and CDR2 ANQGSEA. The CDR3 has 11 residues.

V gene TRBV5-6 combines with J gene TRBJ1-4; D gene ambiguous. The CDR3 totals 15 residues. In germline, CDR1 is SGHDT, CDR2 YYEEEE. V dropped 5 bases and J dropped 5 bases, with 16 bases sitting between them. In DNA form, the CDR3 reads TGTGCCAGCAGTCAAAGTGGGGTTGGCAATGAAAAACTGTTTTTT. Amino acids: CASSQSGVGNEKLFF.